These 9 T cell receptor beta chains came from one sample sequenced in a study of blood T cell repertoires in COVID-19. The protocol was immunoSEQ multiplex PCR, while the TCRdb copy is restricted to in-frame clones and leaves out a portion. The repertoire includes around 200,000 clones, approximately 86% of them detected once, and around 1.1% sits in the top ten. Material: peripheral blood. Receptors were obtained from a man younger than 40 with acute or convalescent COVID-19.

V gene TRBV15 combines with J gene TRBJ2-3; the match to TRBD2 covers 7 bases. Germline loops: CDR1 LNHNV, CDR2 YYDKDF (reference sequence). V lost 3 bases to trimming and J lost 1 base; unmatched junction nucleotides: 4. CDR3 length equals 15 residues. Here the CDR3 reads CATSRGGTGTDTQYF. DNA of the CDR3: TGTGCCACCAGCAGGGGGGGGACGGGCACAGATACGCAGTATTTT.

The rearrangement joins TRBV14 to TRBJ2-5; the D gene is possibly TRBD2 (6 bases). V dropped 4 bases and J dropped 3 bases, with 18 bases sitting between them. The CDR3 is made up of 16 amino acids. Germline CDR1 and CDR2: SGHDN and FVKESK. In DNA, the CDR3 is TGTGCCAGCAGCCCCCGGAGGGGTCACTTTGAAGAGACCCAGTACTTC. Protein sequence: CASSPRRGHFEETQYF.

The chain couples TRBV5-6 to TRBJ2-7, with 13 bases matching TRBD2. The CDR3 runs 16 residues. The ends lost 5 bases at V and 7 bases at J; junction bases unmatched: 12. Per germline, CDR1 SGHDT and CDR2 YYEEEE. As DNA, the CDR3 is TGTGCCAGCAGACTAACCCCGGGACTAGCGGGACAAGAGCAGTACTTC. Residues: CASRLTPGLAGQEQYF.

The CDR3 loop reads CASRTSGGLNTGELFF. The CDR3 nucleotides read TGTGCCAGCAGGACTAGCGGGGGACTAAACACCGGGGAGCTGTTTTTT. The V call is TRBV27, the J call TRBJ2-2; 12 bases align to TRBD2. V was pared by 6 bases and J by 2 bases, with 4 bases of the junction left unmatched. Germline assignment: CDR1 MNHEY and CDR2 SMNVEV (reference sequence). This CDR3 is built from 16 residues.

The chain combines TRBV19 with TRBJ2-4, with TRBD2 identical over 16 bases. Unmatched junction bases numbered 11, after V lost 2 bases and J lost 1 base. Looked up from germline, CDR1 is LNHDA and CDR2 is SQIVND (reference sequence). The CDR3 totals 21 residues. Here the CDR3 reads CASSISLGLAGGPRAKNIQYF. CDR3 DNA: TGTGCCAGTAGTATATCCCTGGGACTAGCGGGAGGGCCGAGGGCCAAAAACATTCAGTACTTC.

The V call is TRBV6-1, the J call TRBJ1-4; D gene uncertain. Per the germline V gene, CDR1 is MNHNS and CDR2 is SASEGT. This CDR3 region has 14 residues. The V end was cut by 3 bases, the J end by 4 bases, with 9 bases between. CDR3 DNA: TGTGCCAGCAGTGAGACGGGTTATAATGAAAAACTGTTTTTT. Translated: CASSETGYNEKLFF.

The chain is built from TRBV28 and TRBJ2-3; 8 nucleotides match TRBD2. The CDR3 runs to 15 residues. The V gene's germline CDR1 is MDHEN and CDR2 SYDVKM. Trimming removed 2 bases from V and 2 bases from J; junction bases left unmatched: 3. As DNA, the CDR3 is TGTGCCAGCAGTTTACCACTAGCGGCCACAGATACGCAGTATTTT. This codes for CASSLPLAATDTQYF.

The rearrangement uses TRBV18 and TRBJ2-7; D not resolved. The germline V gene has CDR1 KGHSH and CDR2 LQKENI. The V end was cut by 4 bases, the J end by 3 bases, with 7 bases between. The CDR3 covers 12 residues. The CDR3 DNA sequence: TGTGCCAGCTCACAAACTGTCTACGAGCAGTACTTC. This codes for CASSQTVYEQYF.

This clone was counted only a few times. The chain recombines TRBV12-5 with TRBJ1-3; D may be TRBD1 (6 bases). The CDR3 has 17 amino acids. Per the germline V gene, CDR1 is LGHNT and CDR2 is FRNRAP. V gave up 0 bases and J gave up 3 bases, with 15 bases separating them. The CDR3, as DNA: TGTGCTAGTGGTTTGGTACGAGGGGGAACGGTTGGAAACACCATATATTTT. Amino acids: CASGLVRGGTVGNTIYF. The full variable domain, rest sourced from reference TRBV12-5 and TRBJ1-3, is DARVTQTPRHKVTEMGQEVTMRCQPILGHNTVFWYRQTMMQGLELLAYFRNRAPLDDSGMPKDRFSAEMPDATLATLKIQPSEPRDSAVYFCASGLVRGGTVGNTIYFGEGSWLTVV.